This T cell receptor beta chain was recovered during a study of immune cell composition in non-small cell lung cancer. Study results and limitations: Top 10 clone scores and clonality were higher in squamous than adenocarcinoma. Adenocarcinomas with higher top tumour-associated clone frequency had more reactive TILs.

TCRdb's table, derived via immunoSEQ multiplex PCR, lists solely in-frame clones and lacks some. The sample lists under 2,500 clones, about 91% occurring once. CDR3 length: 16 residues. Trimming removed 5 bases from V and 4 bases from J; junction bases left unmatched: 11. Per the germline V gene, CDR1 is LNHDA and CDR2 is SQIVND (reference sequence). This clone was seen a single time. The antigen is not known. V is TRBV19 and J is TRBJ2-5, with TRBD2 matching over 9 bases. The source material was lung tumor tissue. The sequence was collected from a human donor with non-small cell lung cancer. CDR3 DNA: TGTGCCAGTAGTGCACTATTTAGCGGGAGTGGAGAGACCCAGTACTTC. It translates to CASSALFSGSGETQYF.